The 31 T cell receptor gamma chains below all came from one sample that was sequenced in a study of Vδ1+ human thymocytes. Overall study findings and caveats: Highly polyclonal TRG and TRD repertoires with Gaussian CDR3 length distributions appeared in thymus.

The template was reverse-transcribed extracted RNA. Pooled V-gene forward primers with one constant-region reverse primer generated the CDR3 amplicons by multiplex PCR. TCRdb re-processed the multiplex PCR reads via CATT. The table records 6,500 to 10,000 gamma-chain clones, less than 70% of them present only once. Antigens for these TCRs are unknown. The sequenced material came from Vdelta1+ gamma-delta thymocytes from the thymus. As for subset: FACS-sorted CD3+ TCRalphabeta- TCRVdelta1+ TCRVdelta2- thymocytes. These receptors were taken from a girl under three years old who had congenital heart surgery.

The chain recombines TRGV3 with TRGJ1 or TRGJ2. The J gene comes from matching the DNA to germline here; TCRdb lacks it. The CDR3 is 11 amino acids. Looked up from germline, CDR1 is VTNTFY and CDR2 is YDVSTARD (reference sequence). The V and J ends lost 0 bases and 12 bases, in that order; junction bases with no gene match: 5. Written as DNA, the CDR3 is TGTGCCACCTGGGACAGGTGGGGGAAACTCTTT. Residues: CATWDRWGKLF.

This clone turned up a few times. This same CDR3 is encoded by further DNA sequences in the sample. The rearrangement joins TRGV2 to TRGJ1 or TRGJ2. The J gene, left out of TCRdb, was set here by checking the DNA against germline. Germline V gene data show CDR1 as EGSNGY and CDR2 as YDSYNSKV. Losses at the gene ends were 0 bases for V and 6 bases for J; bases not matched to a gene: 8. The CDR3 covers 14 residues. The CDR3 DNA sequence: TGTGCCACCTGGGACGGGCGAAGGGGTTATAAGAAACTCTTT. The encoded protein is CATWDGRRGYKKLF.

V and J are TRGV3 and TRGJP2. TCRdb lists no J gene, so it was determined here by aligning the DNA to germline. Germline lookup yields CDR1 VTNTFY and CDR2 YDVSTARD (reference sequence). V lost 3 bases and J lost 9; bases outside the gene matches: 7. This CDR3 is built from 13 residues. The CDR3 DNA is TGTGCCACCTGGGACGCCCACAATTGGATCAAGACGTTT. Translating it yields CATWDAHNWIKTF.

The chain links TRGV3 to TRGJ1 or TRGJ2. TCRdb leaves out the J gene; it was filled in here by matching the DNA to germline. This CDR3 has 11 residues. Germline V gene data show CDR1 as VTNTFY and CDR2 as YDVSTARD (reference sequence). V lost 3 bases to trimming and J lost 7 bases; unmatched junction nucleotides: 3. For the CDR3, the DNA is TGTGCCACCTGGGACGAGTATAAGAAACTCTTT. Protein sequence: CATWDEYKKLF.

The chain recombines TRGV3 with TRGJ1 or TRGJ2. Here the J gene came from matching the DNA to germline, since TCRdb omits it. The CDR3 covers 14 residues. Germline lookup yields CDR1 VTNTFY and CDR2 YDVSTARD (reference sequence). V lost 0 bases, J lost 3 bases, and 5 bases stayed unmatched. CDR3 bases: TGTGCCACCTGGGACAGGGGGGTTTATTATAAGAAACTCTTT. Translation: CATWDRGVYYKKLF.

With regard to this clone: A read error may produce the germline difference seen at one junction end. The chain joins TRGV8 to TRGJ1 or TRGJ2. Here the J gene came from matching the DNA to germline, since TCRdb omits it. CDR1 is VENAVY and CDR2 is YDSYNSRV in the germline V gene. This CDR3 has 14 residues. As DNA, the CDR3 is TGCGCCACCTGGGATAGGCGGGAATATTATAAGAAACTCTTT. It codes for CATWDRREYYKKLF.

This clone was counted only a few times. V and J are TRGV3 and TRGJP2. Germline assignment: CDR1 VTNTFY and CDR2 YDVSTARD (reference sequence). Trimming at V came to 1 base and at J to 0 bases, leaving 5 bases not matched to a gene. CDR3 size: 16 residues. Written as DNA, the CDR3 is TGTGCCACCTGGGACAGAAAATATAGTAGTGATTGGATCAAGACGTTT. As protein: CATWDRKYSSDWIKTF.

In this sample, this clone turned up a few times. At one boundary the junction diverges from the germline segment, which might be a read error. The chain carries TRGV8 and TRGJP2. Germline lookup yields CDR1 VENAVY and CDR2 YDSYNSRV. CDR3 length: 15 amino acids. The CDR3 loop is CAAWDGGGSDWIKTF. CDR3 in DNA: TGTGCCGCCTGGGATGGGGGAGGTAGTGATTGGATCAAGACGTTT.

This clone has more than one count but fewer than ten. The V and J genes are TRGV9 and TRGJ1 or TRGJ2. The J segment lost 11 bases and the V segment lost 0 bases, leaving 10 bases of the junction unmatched. This CDR3 region has 13 residues. Germline V gene data show CDR1 as GITISATS and CDR2 as ISYDGTV (reference sequence). The CDR3 sequence is CALWEVRDFQKLF. Here the CDR3 DNA reads TGTGCCTTGTGGGAGGTGCGCGATTTCCAGAAACTCTTT.

The chain links TRGV4 to TRGJP2. As TCRdb names no J gene, one was assigned here on the basis of a DNA match to germline. V was pared by 2 bases and J by 0 bases, with 15 bases of the junction left unmatched. The CDR3 covers 19 residues. Germline lookup yields CDR1 EGSTGY and CDR2 YDSYTSSV. The CDR3 is CATWDAPERVNSSDWIKTF. The CDR3 bases are TGTGCCACCTGGGATGCCCCAGAGAGGGTGAATAGTAGTGATTGGATCAAGACGTTT.

This clone has just a few counts. J is TRGJ1 or TRGJ2 and V is TRGV4. The J gene, left out of TCRdb, was set here by checking the DNA against germline. V lost 6 bases, J lost 7 bases, and 9 bases stayed unmatched. CDR3 length: 12 amino acids. Germline CDR1 is EGSTGY and CDR2 is YDSYTSSV. The CDR3 coding sequence is TGTGCCACCTGGCCGGGGCGGTATAAGAAACTCTTT. Translating it yields CATWPGRYKKLF.

This clone turned up a few times. The chain joins TRGV8 to TRGJ1 or TRGJ2. Germline values: CDR1 VENAVY, CDR2 YDSYNSRV. The trim removed 0 bases at V and 9 bases at J, leaving 2 bases unmatched. The CDR3 spans 11 residues. The CDR3 region has the DNA TGTGCCACCTGGGATAGGTCTAAGAAACTCTTT. Its translation: CATWDRSKKLF.

This clone appeared a few times. V and J are TRGV9 and TRGJ1 or TRGJ2. Trimming at V came to 3 bases and at J to 7 bases, leaving 6 bases not matched to a gene. Germline CDR1 GITISATS, CDR2 ISYDGTV (reference sequence). The CDR3 has 12 residues. In DNA form, the CDR3 reads TGTGCCTTGTGGGAGATCGGGTATAAGAAACTCTTT. Protein product: CALWEIGYKKLF.

V gene TRGV5 combines with J gene TRGJ1 or TRGJ2. The J gene was missing in TCRdb and was found by matching the end of the DNA to germline. Trimming at V came to 1 base and at J to 3 bases, leaving 6 bases not matched to a gene. Per germline, CDR1 VINAFY and CDR2 YDVSNSKD. The CDR3 is 14 amino acids. DNA for the CDR3: TGTGCCACCTGGGACAGAGGGCGTTATTATAAGAAACTCTTT. It translates to CATWDRGRYYKKLF.

The chain has TRGV8 and TRGJ1 or TRGJ2. TCRdb leaves out the J gene; it was filled in here by matching the DNA to germline. This CDR3 comprises 12 residues. The trim removed 7 bases at V and 3 bases at J, leaving 6 bases unmatched. Germline V gene lookup returns CDR1 VENAVY and CDR2 YDSYNSRV. CDR3 coding DNA: TGTGCCACCTGTCCCTCTTATTATAAGAAACTCTTT. It encodes CATCPSYYKKLF.

The rearrangement uses TRGV8 and TRGJ1 or TRGJ2. The J gene was missing in TCRdb and was found by matching the end of the DNA to germline. The length of the CDR3 is 11 residues. CDR1 and CDR2 (germline): VENAVY, YDSYNSRV. The ends lost 5 bases at V and 12 bases at J; junction bases unmatched: 10. CDR3 DNA: TGTGCCACCTGGGGTCGTCGGTGGAAACTCTTT. It codes for CATWGRRWKLF.

The rearrangement links TRGV2 to TRGJP2. Because TCRdb records no J gene, it was assigned here through a match of the DNA to germline. The CDR3 sequence is 15 residues long. V lost 0 bases to trimming and J lost 3 bases; unmatched junction nucleotides: 4. From germline, CDR1 is EGSNGY and CDR2 YDSYNSKV. CDR3 residues: CATWDGGGSDWIKTF. The CDR3, as DNA: TGTGCCACCTGGGACGGGGGGGGTAGTGATTGGATCAAGACGTTT.

The chain links TRGV8 to TRGJ1 or TRGJ2. TCRdb carries no J gene annotation; the J gene was assigned here by matching the DNA with germline. CDR1 is VENAVY and CDR2 is YDSYNSRV in the germline V gene. The junction had 11 bases not matched to a gene; V was cut back by 5 bases and J by 7 bases. The CDR3 covers 13 residues. The CDR3 is CATWAPSGYKKLF. The CDR3 nucleotides are TGTGCCACCTGGGCCCCCTCGGGGTATAAGAAACTCTTT.

This chain links TRGV3 with TRGJ1 or TRGJ2. TCRdb records no J gene; here it was assigned by comparing the DNA to germline. This CDR3 contains 11 residues. CDR1 VTNTFY and CDR2 YDVSTARD come from the germline V gene (reference sequence). The junction had 10 bases not matched to a gene; V was cut back by 5 bases and J by 12 bases. CDR3 nucleotides: TGTGCCACCTGGGGCCCGCGGGGGAAACTCTTT. Its translation is CATWGPRGKLF.

The rearrangement joins TRGV4 to TRGJ1 or TRGJ2. The J gene comes from matching the DNA to germline here; TCRdb lacks it. V lost 4 bases, J lost 3 bases, and 9 bases stayed unmatched. This CDR3 contains 14 residues. Looked up from germline, CDR1 is EGSTGY and CDR2 is YDSYTSSV. The CDR3: CATWDHPPYYKKLF. DNA of the CDR3: TGTGCCACCTGGGACCACCCTCCTTATTATAAGAAACTCTTT.

Comments on this clone: At one end, the junction sequence differs from germline, possibly due to a read error. The V call is TRGV9, the J call TRGJP2. The J gene is not listed in TCRdb, so it was assigned here from a DNA match to germline. The germline V gene has CDR1 GITISATS and CDR2 ISYDGTV (reference sequence). CDR3 length equals 13 residues. This chain's CDR3 is CALWEPRDLIKTF. The CDR3 DNA is TGTGCCTTGTGGGAGCCAAGGGATTTGATCAAGACGTTT.

The chain links TRGV3 to TRGJ1 or TRGJ2. The J gene, absent from TCRdb, was called here by matching the DNA to germline. Germline V gives CDR1 VTNTFY, CDR2 YDVSTARD (reference sequence). V shed 0 bases and J 0 bases; nucleotides not matched to a gene: 2. The CDR3 has 14 residues. In DNA, the CDR3 is TGTGCCACCTGGGACAGGCAGAATTATTATAAGAAACTCTTT. Its translation is CATWDRQNYYKKLF.

This clone was picked up a small number of times. The chain is built from TRGV2 and TRGJP2. V dropped 6 bases and J dropped 6; count of bases not matched to a gene: 4. The CDR3 sequence is 12 residues long. Germline V gene lookup returns CDR1 EGSNGY and CDR2 YDSYNSKV. CDR3 loop: CATWRGDWIKTF. The CDR3 coding sequence is TGTGCCACCTGGAGGGGTGATTGGATCAAGACGTTT.

The chain carries TRGV5 and TRGJ1 or TRGJ2. The J gene, not given by TCRdb, was assigned here from a germline match of the nucleotide sequence. The CDR3 has 13 amino acids. Germline CDR1 reads VINAFY; CDR2 reads YDVSNSKD. The V gene end was trimmed by 5 bases and the J gene end by 10 bases; junction bases not matched to a gene: 14. The CDR3 sequence: CATWASAPPKKLF. CDR3 nucleotides: TGTGCCACCTGGGCTTCGGCCCCTCCGAAGAAACTCTTT.

J is TRGJP and V is TRGV8. TCRdb does not report a J gene; here it was assigned by matching the DNA to germline references. The CDR3 runs to 19 residues. V dropped 4 bases and J dropped 3; count of bases not matched to a gene: 12. Germline CDR1 and CDR2: VENAVY and YDSYNSRV. The CDR3 region has the DNA TGTGCCACCTGGGAACCCTTGGGGATGCAAGAGTTGGGCAAAAAAATCAAGGTATTT. This translates into CATWEPLGMQELGKKIKVF.

The V gene is TRGV9, the J gene TRGJ1 or TRGJ2. The junction had 5 bases not matched to a gene; V was cut back by 0 bases and J by 0 bases. Germline V lookup: CDR1 GITISATS, CDR2 ISYDGTV (reference sequence). CDR3 length: 15 residues. CDR3 DNA: TGTGCCTTGTGGGAGGTGTGGGAGAATTATTATAAGAAACTCTTT. This translates into CALWEVWENYYKKLF.

This clone was observed once. The chain is built from TRGV9 and TRGJP. The J gene, absent from TCRdb, was called here by matching the DNA to germline. V was clipped by 2 bases and J by 4 bases; unmatched bases: 5. CDR1 is GITISATS and CDR2 is ISYDGTV in the germline V gene (reference sequence). There are 17 residues in the CDR3. The CDR3 sequence is CALWEADQELGKKIKVF. DNA for the CDR3: TGTGCCTTGTGGGAGGCAGATCAAGAGTTGGGCAAAAAAATCAAGGTATTT.

V usage is TRGV3 and J usage is TRGJP2. The J gene is absent in TCRdb and was assigned here via DNA matching to germline. The ends lost 0 bases at V and 3 bases at J; junction bases unmatched: 10. CDR3 size: 17 residues. CDR1 is VTNTFY and CDR2 is YDVSTARD in the germline V gene (reference sequence). CDR3 protein: CATWDRLLNCSDWIKTF. The CDR3 DNA reads as TGTGCCACCTGGGACAGGCTATTGAATTGTAGTGATTGGATCAAGACGTTT.

In this sample, this clone turned up once. The genes are TRGV4 and TRGJ1 or TRGJ2. Here the J gene was assigned by germline matching of the DNA, as TCRdb has none. Germline V gene data show CDR1 as EGSTGY and CDR2 as YDSYTSSV. The CDR3 runs to 15 residues. J was trimmed by 0 bases and V by 1 base; bases with no gene match: 6. The CDR3 DNA is TGTGCCACCTGGGATGGCGGGGGGAATTATTATAAGAAACTCTTT. The encoded protein is CATWDGGGNYYKKLF.

This clone was found a few times. The chain links TRGV9 to TRGJP. The J gene, left out of TCRdb, was set here by checking the DNA against germline. The CDR3 length is 17 residues. CDR1 is GITISATS and CDR2 is ISYDGTV in the germline V gene (reference sequence). V gave up 0 bases and J gave up 7 bases; unmatched junction bases: 6. This chain's CDR3 is CALWEVHMELGKKIKVF. The DNA of the CDR3 is TGTGCCTTGTGGGAGGTGCATATGGAGTTGGGCAAAAAAATCAAGGTATTT.

The chain uses TRGV9 and TRGJ1 or TRGJ2. TCRdb does not report a J gene; here it was assigned by matching the DNA to germline references. The CDR3 extends over 10 amino acids. Looked up from germline, CDR1 is GITISATS and CDR2 is ISYDGTV (reference sequence). With V trimmed by 0 bases and J by 10 bases, 0 bases remained unmatched. The CDR3, as DNA: TGTGCCTTGTGGGAGGTGAAGAAACTCTTT. This translates into CALWEVKKLF.